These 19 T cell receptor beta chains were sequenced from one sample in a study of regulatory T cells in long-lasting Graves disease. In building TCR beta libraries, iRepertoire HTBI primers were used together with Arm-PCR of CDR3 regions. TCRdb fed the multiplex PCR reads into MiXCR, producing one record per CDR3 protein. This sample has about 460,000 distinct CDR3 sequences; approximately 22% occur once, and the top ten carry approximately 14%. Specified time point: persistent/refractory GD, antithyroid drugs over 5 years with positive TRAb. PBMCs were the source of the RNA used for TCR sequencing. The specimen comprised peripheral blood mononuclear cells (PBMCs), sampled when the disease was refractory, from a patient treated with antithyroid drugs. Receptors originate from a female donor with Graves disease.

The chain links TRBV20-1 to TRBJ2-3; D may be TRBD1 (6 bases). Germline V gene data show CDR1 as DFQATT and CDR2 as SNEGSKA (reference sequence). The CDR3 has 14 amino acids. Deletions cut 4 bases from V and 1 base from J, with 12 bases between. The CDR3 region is CSATQGRGTDTQYF. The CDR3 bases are TGCAGTGCTACACAGGGTCGTGGCACAGATACGCAGTATTTT.

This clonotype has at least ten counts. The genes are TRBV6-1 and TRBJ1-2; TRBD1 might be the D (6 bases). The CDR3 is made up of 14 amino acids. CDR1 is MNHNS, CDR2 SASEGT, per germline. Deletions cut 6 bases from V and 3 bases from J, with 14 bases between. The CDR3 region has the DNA TGTGCCAGCAGAAAACAGGGAGGTGACTATGGCTACACCTTC. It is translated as CASRKQGGDYGYTF.

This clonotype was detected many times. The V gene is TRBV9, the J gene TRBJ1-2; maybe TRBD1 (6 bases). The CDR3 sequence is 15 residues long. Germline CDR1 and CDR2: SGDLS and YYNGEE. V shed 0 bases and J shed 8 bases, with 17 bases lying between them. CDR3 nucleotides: TGTGCCAGCAGCGTAGAGGGGGGAGCCTACGAAGGCTACACCTTC. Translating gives CASSVEGGAYEGYTF.

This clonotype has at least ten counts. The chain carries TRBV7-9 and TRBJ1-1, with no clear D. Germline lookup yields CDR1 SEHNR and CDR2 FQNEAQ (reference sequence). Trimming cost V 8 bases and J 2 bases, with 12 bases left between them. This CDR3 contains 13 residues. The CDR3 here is CASRRVGNTEAFF. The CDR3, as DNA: TGTGCCAGCCGAAGGGTGGGAAACACTGAAGCTTTCTTT.

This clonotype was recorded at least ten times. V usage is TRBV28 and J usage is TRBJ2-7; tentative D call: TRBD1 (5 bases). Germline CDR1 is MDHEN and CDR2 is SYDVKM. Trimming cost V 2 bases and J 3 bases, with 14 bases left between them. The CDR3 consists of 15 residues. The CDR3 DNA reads TGTGCCAGCAGTTTAACAAGGGGTTCCCACTACGAGCAGTACTTC. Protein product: CASSLTRGSHYEQYF.

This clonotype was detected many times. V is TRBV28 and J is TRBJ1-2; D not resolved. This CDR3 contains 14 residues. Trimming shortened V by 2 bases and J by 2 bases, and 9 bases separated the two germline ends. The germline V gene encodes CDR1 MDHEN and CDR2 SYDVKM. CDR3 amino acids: CASSLADDNYGYTF. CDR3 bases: TGTGCCAGCAGTTTAGCAGACGACAACTATGGCTACACCTTC.

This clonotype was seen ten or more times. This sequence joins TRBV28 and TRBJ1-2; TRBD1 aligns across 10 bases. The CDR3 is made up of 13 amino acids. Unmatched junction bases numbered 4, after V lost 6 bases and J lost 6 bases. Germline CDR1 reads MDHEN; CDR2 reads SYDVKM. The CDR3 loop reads CASRTTGGHGYTF. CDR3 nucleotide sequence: TGTGCCAGCAGGACGACAGGGGGCCATGGCTACACCTTC.

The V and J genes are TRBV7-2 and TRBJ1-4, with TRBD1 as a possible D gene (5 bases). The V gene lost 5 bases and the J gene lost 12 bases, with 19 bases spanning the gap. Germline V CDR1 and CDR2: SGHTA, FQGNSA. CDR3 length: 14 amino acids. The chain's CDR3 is CASSPGTAVLELFF. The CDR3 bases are TGTGCCAGCAGCCCCGGGACGGCGGTTTTGGAACTGTTTTTT.

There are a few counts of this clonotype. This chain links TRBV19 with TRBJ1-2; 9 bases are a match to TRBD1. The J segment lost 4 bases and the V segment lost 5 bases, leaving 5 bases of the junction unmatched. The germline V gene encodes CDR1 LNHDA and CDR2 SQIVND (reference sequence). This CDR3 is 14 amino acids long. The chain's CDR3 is CASSSGQGIYGYTF. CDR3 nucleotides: TGTGCCAGTAGTTCGGGACAGGGAATCTATGGCTACACCTTC.

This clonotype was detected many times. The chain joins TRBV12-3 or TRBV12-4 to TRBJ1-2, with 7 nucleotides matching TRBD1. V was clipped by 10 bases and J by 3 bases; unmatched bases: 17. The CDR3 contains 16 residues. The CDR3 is CATPWRGRVIYYGYTF. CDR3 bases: TGTGCCACCCCTTGGAGGGGGCGCGTGATCTACTATGGCTACACCTTC.

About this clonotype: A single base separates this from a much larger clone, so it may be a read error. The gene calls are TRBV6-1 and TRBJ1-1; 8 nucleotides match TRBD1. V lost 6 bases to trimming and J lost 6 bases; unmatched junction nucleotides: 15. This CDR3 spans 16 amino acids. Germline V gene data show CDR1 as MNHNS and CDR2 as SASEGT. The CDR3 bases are TGTGCCAGCAGACGCGGACAGGGAGTTTTTGACGCTGAAGCTTTCTTT. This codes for CASRRGQGVFDAEAFF.

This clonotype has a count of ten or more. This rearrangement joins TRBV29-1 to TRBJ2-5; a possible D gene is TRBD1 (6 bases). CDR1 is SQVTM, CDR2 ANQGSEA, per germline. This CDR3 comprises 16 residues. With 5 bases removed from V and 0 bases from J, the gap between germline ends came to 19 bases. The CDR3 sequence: CSVKGLWAGDQETQYF. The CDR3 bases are TGCAGCGTTAAAGGCCTCTGGGCAGGGGACCAAGAGACCCAGTACTTC. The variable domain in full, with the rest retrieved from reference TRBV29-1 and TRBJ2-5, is SAVISQKPSRDICQRGTSLTIQCQVDSQVTMMFWYRQQPGQSLTLIATANQGSEATYESGFVIDKFPISRPNLTFSTLTVSNMSPEDSSIYLCSVKGLWAGDQETQYFGPGTRLLVL.

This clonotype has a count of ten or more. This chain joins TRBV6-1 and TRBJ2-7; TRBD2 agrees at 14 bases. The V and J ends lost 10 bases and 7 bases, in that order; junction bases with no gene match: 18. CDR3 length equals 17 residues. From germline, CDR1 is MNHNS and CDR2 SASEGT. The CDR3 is CATRPGLAGDGSEEQYF. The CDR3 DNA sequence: TGTGCCACCCGTCCGGGACTAGCGGGAGATGGGTCGGAAGAGCAGTACTTC.

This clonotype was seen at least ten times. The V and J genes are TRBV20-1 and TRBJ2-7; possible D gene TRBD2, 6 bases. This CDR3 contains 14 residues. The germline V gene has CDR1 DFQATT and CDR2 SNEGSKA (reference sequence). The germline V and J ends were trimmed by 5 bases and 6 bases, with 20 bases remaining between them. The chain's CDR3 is CSARPLEREAEQYF. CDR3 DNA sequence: TGCAGTGCTCGCCCCCTAGAAAGGGAGGCCGAGCAGTACTTC.

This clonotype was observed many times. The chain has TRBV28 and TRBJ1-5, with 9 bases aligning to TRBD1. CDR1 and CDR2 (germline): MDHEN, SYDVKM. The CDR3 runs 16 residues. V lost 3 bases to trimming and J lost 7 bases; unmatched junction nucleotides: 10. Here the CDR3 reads CASSFWDREGRQPQHF. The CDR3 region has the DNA TGTGCCAGCAGTTTCTGGGACAGGGAGGGACGCCAGCCCCAGCATTTT.

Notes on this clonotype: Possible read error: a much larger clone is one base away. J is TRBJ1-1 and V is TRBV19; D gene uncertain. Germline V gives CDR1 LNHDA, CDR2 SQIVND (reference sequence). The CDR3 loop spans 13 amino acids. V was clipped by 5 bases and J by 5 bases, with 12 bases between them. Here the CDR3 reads CASSEHGETEAFF. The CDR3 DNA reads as TGTGCCAGTAGTGAACACGGCGAAACTGAAGCTTTCTTT. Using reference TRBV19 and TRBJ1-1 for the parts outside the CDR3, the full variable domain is DGGITQSPKYLFRKEGQNVTLSCEQNLNHDAMYWYRQDPGQGLRLIYYSQIVNDFQKGDIAEGYSVSREKKESFPLTVTSAQKNPTAFYLCASSEHGETEAFFGQGTRLTVV.

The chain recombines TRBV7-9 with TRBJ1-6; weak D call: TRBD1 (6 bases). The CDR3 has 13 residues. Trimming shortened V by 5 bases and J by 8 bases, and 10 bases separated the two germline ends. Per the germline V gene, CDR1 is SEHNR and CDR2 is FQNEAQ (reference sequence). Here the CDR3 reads CASSPGADSPLHF. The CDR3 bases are TGTGCCAGCAGCCCGGGGGCTGATTCACCCCTCCACTTT.

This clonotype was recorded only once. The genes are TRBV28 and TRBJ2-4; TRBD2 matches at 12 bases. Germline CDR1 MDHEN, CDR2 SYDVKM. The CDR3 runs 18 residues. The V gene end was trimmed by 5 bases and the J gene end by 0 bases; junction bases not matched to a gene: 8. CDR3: CASSTGLAGSRAKNIQYF. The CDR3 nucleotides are TGTGCCAGCAGTACCGGACTAGCGGGATCCAGAGCCAAAAACATTCAGTACTTC.

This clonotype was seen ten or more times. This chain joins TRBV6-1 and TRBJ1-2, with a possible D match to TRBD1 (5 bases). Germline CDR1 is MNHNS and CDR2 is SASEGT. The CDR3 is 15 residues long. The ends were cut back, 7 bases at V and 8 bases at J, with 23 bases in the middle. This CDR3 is CASIPPGVDARGYTF. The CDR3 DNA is TGTGCCAGCATCCCTCCGGGGGTAGATGCTCGGGGCTACACCTTC.